This T cell receptor (beta chain) is drawn from a study of CD8+ T cells in alopecia areata. Overall study: Tofacitinib was taken orally by treated patients, and the dose was 5 to 10 mg twice daily. Findings and limits, study-wide: The study found TCR sharing across patients less clear than in mice, possibly for HLA reasons. Across lesional scalp, and particularly alopecia totalis/universalis, clonality surpassed that of normal scalp. Sequencing of scalp tissue also captures the resident alphabeta T cells of normal skin.

V lost 2 bases and J lost 4; bases outside the gene matches: 7. The CDR3 is 17 residues long. CDR1 is MGHDK, CDR2 SYGVNS, per germline. Remarks on this clone: No antigen is known for it.

The sequencing template was cDNA reverse transcribed from extracted RNA. Produced via immunoSEQ multiplex PCR; TCRdb's table is partial and in-frame only. In the table there are 140,000 or so clones, about half of which are singletons. Sequenced here: CD4+ T cells sorted from blood, sampled at week 0. V gene TRBV25-1 combines with J gene TRBJ2-6; 8 bases agree with TRBD2. This receptor was taken from a human donor with alopecia areata. CDR3: CASSEPAGVPGANVLTF. The DNA for the CDR3 is TGTGCCAGCAGTGAACCAGCGGGAGTACCCGGGGCCAACGTCCTGACTTTC. The variable domain in full, with the rest retrieved from reference TRBV25-1 and TRBJ2-6, is EADIYQTPRYLVIGTGKKITLECSQTMGHDKMYWYQQDPGMELHLIHYSYGVNSTEKGDLSSESTVSRIRTEHFPLTLESARPSHTSQYLCASSEPAGVPGANVLTFGAGSRLTVL.